This T cell receptor beta chain is from a study of shared clonotypes between healthy human individuals. Germline assignment: CDR1 SGHTA and CDR2 FQGNSA. Germline trimming cut 5 bases from V and 5 bases from J; bases unmatched to any gene: 1. The CDR3 has 13 residues. Repertoires were generated with immunoSEQ multiplex PCR, while TCRdb's copy carries only in-frame clones and drops some. The top ten clones hold 10% to 13% of a sample with approximately 340,000 clones, approximately 74% of them seen once. Sequenced material: memory CD4+ T cells sorted from blood. Subset described: CD45RA-negative fraction. This chain joins TRBV7-2 and TRBJ2-1; 9 nucleotides agree with TRBD1. This receptor was obtained from a man younger than 45 in good health. Here the CDR3 DNA reads TGTGCCAGCAGCAGGACAGGGGACAATGAGCAGTTCTTC. Its protein product is CASSRTGDNEQFF.